Below, 14 T cell receptor beta chains from the same sample are listed, as sequenced in a study of T cells in Graves' hyperthyroidism and ophthalmopathy. Amplification of TCR beta CDR3 regions was performed using RNA transcripts as template. Carried out on the TCR CDR3, a first-round RT-PCR used the HTBI primer set. MiXCR was run by TCRdb on the multiplex PCR reads, yielding one entry per CDR3 protein. The sample holds 390,000 or so distinct CDR3 sequences; under 15% are singletons and the top ten take roughly 13%. Source material: blood. The receptors originated from a man in his late teens or twenties with Graves' ophthalmopathy.

V and J are TRBV7-8 and TRBJ2-3; D uncertain. V lost 2 bases, J lost 2 bases, and 8 bases lay in between. The CDR3 is 14 amino acids. CDR1 is SGHVS and CDR2 is FQNEAQ in the germline V gene. The CDR3 reads CASSLYGPTDTQYF. Written as DNA, the CDR3 is TGTGCCAGCAGCTTATACGGACCCACAGATACGCAGTATTTT.

This clonotype was counted at least ten times. J is TRBJ1-5 and V is TRBV2, with 8 bases lining up with TRBD1. The trim removed 6 bases at V and 4 bases at J, leaving 5 bases unmatched. The CDR3 spans 14 residues. CDR1 and CDR2 from the germline V gene are SNHLY and FYNNEI. The CDR3: CASRPTGGNQPQHF. Here the CDR3 DNA reads TGTGCCAGCAGGCCTACAGGGGGTAATCAGCCCCAGCATTTT.

CDR3 coding DNA: TGTGCCAGCAGCTTGGGACAGGGCTCCTGGCGTGGCTACACCTTC. Protein: CASSLGQGSWRGYTF. The V gene is TRBV5-6, the J gene TRBJ1-2, with 7 positions matching TRBD1. From germline, CDR1 is SGHDT and CDR2 YYEEEE. This CDR3 comprises 15 residues. J was trimmed by 7 bases and V by 0 bases; bases with no gene match: 9.

This clonotype was counted many times. The chain uses TRBV7-8 and TRBJ2-3; D is perhaps TRBD2 (5 bases). Per the germline V gene, CDR1 is SGHVS and CDR2 is FQNEAQ. The CDR3 runs 16 residues. Between the trimmed V and J ends, which lost 4 bases and 0 bases, there was a span of 14 bases. The CDR3 spells CASSSLAQVSTDTQYF. CDR3 nucleotide sequence: TGTGCCAGCAGCTCCTTAGCGCAAGTTAGCACAGATACGCAGTATTTT.

The V and J genes are TRBV14 and TRBJ2-7, with D tentatively TRBD2 (5 bases). The CDR3 is 14 residues long. Germline CDR1 reads SGHDN; CDR2 reads FVKESK. V was trimmed by 5 bases and J by 8 bases, leaving 19 bases between them. The CDR3 region has the DNA TGTGCCAGCAGCTCCAGCGCCCTCACGGGAAAGCAGTACTTC. It yields the protein CASSSSALTGKQYF.

The chain combines TRBV19 with TRBJ2-1; 7 nucleotides line up with TRBD2. Unmatched junction bases numbered 5, after V lost 3 bases and J lost 0 bases. This CDR3 spans 16 amino acids. Germline-derived CDR1 and CDR2 are LNHDA and SQIVND (reference sequence). CDR3 loop: CASSIPSGFSYNEQFF. The CDR3 DNA sequence: TGTGCCAGTAGTATCCCTAGCGGCTTCTCCTACAATGAGCAGTTCTTC.

This chain links TRBV6-6 with TRBJ1-6; 8 bases line up with TRBD1. Germline V lookup: CDR1 MNHNY, CDR2 SVGAGI (reference sequence). This CDR3 contains 13 residues. Trimming at V came to 2 bases and at J to 10 bases, leaving 1 base not matched to a gene. CDR3 loop: CASSYDRGSPLHF. Here the CDR3 DNA reads TGTGCCAGCAGTTACGACAGGGGCTCACCCCTCCACTTT.

The rearrangement joins TRBV27 to TRBJ2-7; D possibly matches TRBD1 or TRBD2 (5 bases each). V was pared by 6 bases and J by 3 bases, with 18 bases between. The CDR3 covers 15 residues. Germline CDR1 reads MNHEY; CDR2 reads SMNVEV (reference sequence). The CDR3 coding sequence is TGTGCCAGCAGCAAATCCTCCGGGGCTGGCTACGAGCAGTACTTC. This sequence encodes CASSKSSGAGYEQYF.

This sequence joins TRBV11-2 and TRBJ2-7; a weak D match, TRBD1 (6 bases). The CDR3 extends over 14 amino acids. Between the trimmed V and J ends, which lost 5 bases and 5 bases, there was a span of 16 bases. Germline CDR1 reads SGHAT; CDR2 reads FQNNGV. The CDR3 spells CASSAPEGVNEQYF. The CDR3, as DNA: TGTGCCAGCAGCGCCCCCGAGGGGGTGAACGAGCAGTACTTC.

This clonotype appeared many times. The CDR3: CASSQDAGTGANVLTF. Here the CDR3 DNA reads TGTGCCAGCAGCCAAGATGCAGGAACTGGGGCCAACGTCCTGACTTTC. The chain links TRBV4-2 to TRBJ2-6; D is undetermined. Trimming took 0 bases from V and 2 from J, leaving 8 bases between them. CDR1 LGHNA and CDR2 YNFKEQ come from the germline V gene. The CDR3 contains 16 residues.

Regarding this clonotype: A much larger clone differs from this one at a single base, so this may be a read error. The chain uses TRBV12-3 or TRBV12-4 and TRBJ1-1; D gene unclear. V was cut by 3 bases and J by 7 bases, with 12 bases left in between. This CDR3 comprises 13 residues. CDR3 DNA sequence: TGTGCCAGCAGTTTCACACAGACCAATGAAGCTTTCTTT. Its translation is CASSFTQTNEAFF.

Details on this clonotype: An end of the junction does not agree with germline; a read error may underlie this. The chain uses TRBV4-2 and TRBJ2-1, with D perhaps TRBD1 or TRBD2 (5 bases each). The length of the CDR3 is 14 residues. Germline lookup yields CDR1 LGHNA and CDR2 YNFKEQ. CDR3 nucleotide sequence: TGTGCCAGCGGCCAAGATAGAAGGGACCCTGAGCAGTTCTTC. Translating it yields CASGQDRRDPEQFF.

Ten or more counts support this clonotype. This chain joins TRBV24-1 and TRBJ2-3; 11 nucleotides agree with TRBD2. With V trimmed by 9 bases and J by 7 bases, 5 bases remained unmatched. This CDR3 is built from 13 residues. CDR1 and CDR2 (germline): KGHDR, SFDVKD. In DNA form, the CDR3 reads TGTGCCACCCAACTAGCGGGAGACAATACGCAGTATTTT. Translation: CATQLAGDNTQYF.

The table lists this clonotype with many counts. The chain employs TRBV7-6 and TRBJ2-1; D gene uncertain. V was cut by 4 bases and J by 6 bases, with 13 bases left in between. Germline V gene lookup returns CDR1 SGHVS and CDR2 FNYEAQ. CDR3 length: 14 amino acids. The chain's CDR3 is CASSSSPASNEQFF. As DNA, the CDR3 is TGTGCCAGCAGCTCCTCCCCCGCTTCCAATGAGCAGTTCTTC.